Below are 19 T cell receptor beta chains sequenced from a single sample in a study of cytomegalovirus exposure and HLA in healthy donors. PCR primers comprised 60 Vbeta and 13 Jbeta primers. Clones were sequenced by immunoSEQ multiplex PCR, and TCRdb holds only the in-frame ones, with some missing. The sample has about 98,000 clones; about 83% are singletons. Sequenced input: PBMCs. These receptors all stem from a female donor in good health and CMV-seropositive.

The chain couples TRBV11-2 to TRBJ2-1, with 8 bases that match TRBD2. J lost 10 bases, V lost 5 bases, and 13 bases had no gene match. The CDR3 runs 15 residues. CDR1 is SGHAT, CDR2 FQNNGV, per germline. The CDR3 loop reads CASSPLSGGLAEQFF. The CDR3 DNA is TGTGCCAGCAGCCCATTATCGGGGGGGCTGGCGGAGCAGTTCTTC.

The CDR3 loop is CASSYRSGPPDGYTF. For the CDR3, the DNA is TGTGCCAGTAGTTACCGCTCAGGGCCCCCAGATGGCTACACCTTC. The J gene is TRBJ1-2, the V gene TRBV19, with a weak D call TRBD1 (5 bases). The CDR3 contains 15 residues. The V gene's germline CDR1 is LNHDA and CDR2 SQIVND (reference sequence). With 5 bases removed from V and 6 bases from J, the gap between germline ends came to 19 bases.

The chain uses TRBV5-4 and TRBJ2-7, with D unresolved. The germline V and J ends were trimmed by 2 bases and 5 bases, with 14 bases remaining between them. Germline values: CDR1 SGHNT, CDR2 YYREEE (reference sequence). This CDR3 contains 14 residues. CDR3 sequence: CASSLRGRLDEQYF. The DNA of the CDR3 is TGTGCCAGCAGCTTACGAGGTCGCCTAGACGAGCAGTACTTC.

This chain links TRBV5-5 with TRBJ1-6, with 7 bases lining up with TRBD1. The germline CDR1 and CDR2 sequences are SGHKS and YYEKEE (reference sequence). After removal of 4 bases from V and 5 bases from J, the junction contained 9 bases not matched to a gene. The CDR3 consists of 16 residues. DNA for the CDR3: TGTGCCAGCAGCCTCACTCCGGGACAGCATAATTCACCCCTCCACTTT. This sequence encodes CASSLTPGQHNSPLHF. Full variable domain (missing parts from reference TRBV5-5 and TRBJ1-6): DAGVTQSPTHLIKTRGQQVTLRCSPISGHKSVSWYQQVLGQGPQFIFQYYEKEERGRGNFPDRFSARQFPNYSSELNVNALLLGDSALYLCASSLTPGQHNSPLHFGNGTRLTVT.

This chain links TRBV10-3 with TRBJ2-1; 9 bases are a match to TRBD2. V was clipped by 10 bases and J by 6 bases; unmatched bases: 7. The CDR3 is made up of 13 amino acids. The germline CDR1 and CDR2 sequences are ENHRY and SYGVKD. In DNA, the CDR3 is TGTGCCACCTTAGCGGGAGAGAGCAATGAGCAGTTCTTC. Amino acid sequence: CATLAGESNEQFF.

The V call is TRBV2, the J call TRBJ2-2; TRBD1 is a possible D gene (5 bases). Germline CDR1 SNHLY, CDR2 FYNNEI. Trimming removed 8 bases from V and 2 bases from J, with 9 bases in between. The CDR3 spans 13 residues. This CDR3 is CASPDTNTGELFF. The DNA for the CDR3 is TGTGCCAGCCCGGACACAAACACCGGGGAGCTGTTTTTT.

The J gene is TRBJ2-2, the V gene TRBV6-5, with no clear D. This CDR3 has 14 residues. Per germline, CDR1 MNHEY and CDR2 SVGAGI. Trimming pared 6 bases from V and 2 bases from J, leaving 10 bases between. CDR3 residues: CASRPGPNTGELFF. CDR3 sequence (DNA): TGTGCCAGCAGACCGGGTCCCAACACCGGGGAGCTGTTTTTT.

The gene calls are TRBV5-1 and TRBJ1-2, with D perhaps matching TRBD1 (6 bases). The CDR3 consists of 13 residues. The germline V gene has CDR1 SGHRS and CDR2 YFSETQ. With 0 bases removed from V and 8 bases from J, the gap between germline ends came to 11 bases. CDR3 nucleotide sequence: TGCGCCAGCAGCTTGGCAGGGGATCGCGGCTACACCTTC. Encoded protein: CASSLAGDRGYTF.

This clone was seen a single time. The rearrangement links TRBV19 to TRBJ2-5; 8 bases agree with TRBD1. Trimming removed 4 bases from V and 7 bases from J; junction bases left unmatched: 11. Germline V gives CDR1 LNHDA, CDR2 SQIVND (reference sequence). The CDR3 is made up of 15 amino acids. The CDR3: CASSTPGQEFGTQYF. Written as DNA, the CDR3 is TGTGCCAGTAGTACGCCGGGACAGGAATTTGGGACCCAGTACTTC.

Worth noting for this clone: The junction does not match germline at one end; this may be a read error. The V gene is TRBV6-5, the J gene TRBJ2-7, with D tentatively TRBD2 (6 bases). CDR1 is MNHEY, CDR2 SVGAGI, per germline. The CDR3 spans 15 residues. CDR3 region: CPSTELGGPPYEQYF. In DNA, the CDR3 is TGTCCCAGCACCGAGCTGGGGGGACCACCATACGAGCAGTACTTC.

This sequence joins TRBV11-2 and TRBJ1-4; TRBD1 might be the D (6 bases). In germline, CDR1 is SGHAT, CDR2 FQNNGV. The CDR3 has 15 residues. Trimming took 5 bases from V and 1 from J, leaving 11 bases between them. CDR3: CASSNRVGTNEKLFF. Here the CDR3 DNA reads TGTGCCAGCAGCAACAGGGTGGGAACTAATGAAAAACTGTTTTTT. The entire variable domain, with the rest obtained from reference TRBV11-2 and TRBJ1-4, is as follows: EAGVAQSPRYKIIEKRQSVAFWCNPISGHATLYWYQQILGQGPKLLIQFQNNGVVDDSQLPKDRFSAERLKGVDSTLKIQPAKLEDSAVYLCASSNRVGTNEKLFFGSGTQLSVL.

This chain links TRBV7-9 with TRBJ2-1; TRBD2 matches 10 bases. The CDR3 extends over 15 amino acids. V trimming: 5 bases; J trimming: 6 bases; junction bases outside the gene matches: 7. The germline gives CDR1 SEHNR, CDR2 FQNEAQ (reference sequence). The DNA of the CDR3 is TGTGCCAGCAGCGGATCTAGCGGGAGATTCAATGAGCAGTTCTTC. It yields the protein CASSGSSGRFNEQFF.

V is TRBV10-1 and J is TRBJ1-6, with D maybe TRBD1 (5 bases). There are 14 residues in the CDR3. V lost 10 bases and J 5 bases, leaving 15 bases between the germline ends. CDR1 is WNHNN and CDR2 is SYGVQD in the germline V gene (reference sequence). The DNA for the CDR3 is TGCGCCACCTGTGGGGCGGAGAATAATTCACCCCTCCACTTT. This codes for CATCGAENNSPLHF.

J is TRBJ2-1 and V is TRBV9, with D perhaps matching TRBD2 (6 bases). CDR1 is SGDLS and CDR2 is YYNGEE in the germline V gene. This CDR3 has 17 residues. Trimming took 3 bases from V and 4 from J, leaving 20 bases between them. The CDR3 sequence: CASSAPSSSGPYNEQFF. As DNA, the CDR3 is TGTGCCAGCAGCGCGCCGTCGAGTAGCGGACCTTACAATGAGCAGTTCTTC.

This rearrangement joins TRBV18 to TRBJ2-2; D not certain. V was cut by 0 bases and J by 5 bases, with 4 bases left in between. CDR3 size: 13 residues. Looked up from germline, CDR1 is KGHSH and CDR2 is LQKENI. CDR3 loop: CASSPPSTGELFF. DNA for the CDR3: TGTGCCAGCTCACCACCGAGTACCGGGGAGCTGTTTTTT. Filled out from reference TRBV18 and TRBJ2-2, the complete variable domain reads NAGVMQNPRHLVRRRGQEARLRCSPMKGHSHVYWYRQLPEEGLKFMVYLQKENIIDESGMPKERFSAEFPKEGPSILRIQQVVRGDSAAYFCASSPPSTGELFFGEGSRLTVL.

This clone appeared a single time. The CDR3 nucleotides read TGTGCCAGCAGCTCCCTTGTTGGCCCCAAGACCCAGTACTTC. Translation: CASSSLVGPKTQYF. The chain joins TRBV7-9 to TRBJ2-5, with D uncertain. CDR1 is SEHNR, CDR2 FQNEAQ, per germline (reference sequence). CDR3 length: 14 amino acids. V shed 4 bases and J shed 6 bases, with 15 bases lying between them.

V is TRBV11-2 and J is TRBJ2-3; D remains unclear. The germline gives CDR1 SGHAT, CDR2 FQNNGV. This CDR3 has 15 residues. The germline V and J ends were trimmed by 2 bases and 0 bases, with 9 bases remaining between them. In DNA, the CDR3 is TGTGCCAGCAGCTTAAACACGCCTAGCACAGATACGCAGTATTTT. Its translation is CASSLNTPSTDTQYF.

This chain links TRBV4-1 with TRBJ2-3; maybe TRBD1 (6 bases). The V gene lost 2 bases and the J gene lost 1 base, with 13 bases spanning the gap. Germline-derived CDR1 and CDR2 are MGHRA and YSYEKL. The CDR3 covers 16 residues. The CDR3 reads CASSQRGTARTDTQYF. CDR3 DNA: TGCGCCAGCAGCCAAAGGGGGACCGCCCGCACAGATACGCAGTATTTT.

This clone was observed a few times. The rearrangement joins TRBV6-5 to TRBJ2-1; TRBD2 aligns across 7 bases. The CDR3 consists of 11 residues. Unmatched junction bases numbered 8, after V lost 7 bases and J lost 14 bases. Germline V gene lookup returns CDR1 MNHEY and CDR2 SVGAGI. The CDR3 coding sequence is TGTGCCAGCAAGGGGCGGGAGAGGGAGTTCTTC. Encoded protein: CASKGREREFF.